Here is one TCR beta chain with its context. The target antigen is unknown. The method was immunoSEQ multiplex PCR; TCRdb's version includes in-frame clones alone and lacks a portion of them. The sample shows roughly 13,000 clones, around 80% of them seen only once. V was pared by 3 bases and J by 6 bases, with 16 bases between. CDR1 is SGHNT, CDR2 YYREEE, per germline (reference sequence). The CDR3 spans 14 residues. Relapse was seen in all patients after autologous stem cell transplantation, and brentuximab vedotin exposure was variable. Each best response was a complete response, a partial response or progressive disease. The data are from a study of PD-1 blockade in classical Hodgkin lymphoma. The wider study: Each patient was given nivolumab 3 mg/kg through a vein every 2 weeks. The study, taken as a whole, reports: Diminished baseline TCR diversity has been reported in newly diagnosed patients relative to healthy donors. A significant rise in TCR diversity by C4D1 was seen for CD4+ but not CD8+ cells.

The chain combines TRBV5-4 with TRBJ2-7, with D unclear. This specimen consisted of peripheral blood mononuclear cells (PBMCs), obtained at baseline. This TCR came from a human donor with classical Hodgkin lymphoma. DNA of the CDR3: TGTGCCAGCAGCTCTCTCCCAGACTGGGGCGAGCAGTACTTC. Protein: CASSSLPDWGEQYF. The variable domain in full, with the rest retrieved from reference TRBV5-4 and TRBJ2-7, is ETGVTQSPTHLIKTRGQQVTLRCSSQSGHNTVSWYQQALGQGPQFIFQYYREEENGRGNFPPRFSGLQFPNYSSELNVNALELDDSALYLCASSSLPDWGEQYFGPGTRLTVT.